This TCR beta chain was documented in a study of T-cell memory formation after mild COVID-19. Study conclusions and caveats: Memory sampled before infection contained some responding clones, suggesting cross-reactive memory joined.

Only a few counts were recorded for this clonotype. Its antigen is undetermined. TCRdb called the 5' RACE reads again in MiXCR, with one record for every CDR3 protein. The sample has roughly 150,000 distinct CDR3 sequences, roughly 15% seen once. The CDR3 spans 15 residues. The V gene lost 0 bases and the J gene lost 0 bases, with 9 bases spanning the gap. CDR1 and CDR2 (germline): SGHKS, YYEKEE (reference sequence). The sample consisted of PBMCs or a T cell subset sorted from them (not recorded which). The chain combines TRBV5-5 with TRBJ1-1; maybe TRBD1 (5 bases). The TCR originated in an adult woman who had mild COVID-19 (a few samples of this study predate the infection). Cell type and time point are not known. The CDR3 DNA reads TGTGCCAGCAGCTTGGCGCCAGGGTTGAACACTGAAGCTTTCTTT. This gives the protein CASSLAPGLNTEAFF.